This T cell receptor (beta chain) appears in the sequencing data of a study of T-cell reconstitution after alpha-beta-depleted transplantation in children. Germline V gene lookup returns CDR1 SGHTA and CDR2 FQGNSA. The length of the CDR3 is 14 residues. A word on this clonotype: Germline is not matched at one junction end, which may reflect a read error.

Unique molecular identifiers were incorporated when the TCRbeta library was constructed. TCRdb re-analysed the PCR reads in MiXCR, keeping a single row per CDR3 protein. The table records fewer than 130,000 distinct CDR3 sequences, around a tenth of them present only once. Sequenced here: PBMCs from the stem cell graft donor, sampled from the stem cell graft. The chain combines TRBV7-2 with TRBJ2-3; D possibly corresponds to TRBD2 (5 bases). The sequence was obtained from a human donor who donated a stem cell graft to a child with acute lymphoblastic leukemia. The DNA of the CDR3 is TGTGCCAGCAGCTTAGACGCGGGCACGGATACGCAGTATTTT. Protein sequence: CASSLDAGTDTQYF.